The following is a T cell receptor (beta chain) sequence with its context. What it recognizes is unknown. Germline assignment: CDR1 DFQATT and CDR2 SNEGSKA (reference sequence). The CDR3 consists of 15 residues. The V end was cut by 6 bases, the J end by 4 bases, with 20 bases between. This sample is part of a study of vaccination and CD4 T cells after COVID-19. Treatment of the sample: roughly ten-day PBMC culture with coronavirus spike peptide pools or control peptides (ViraFEST assay). The Oncomine TCR Beta short-read assay generated sequence data from the DNA of cultured CD4+ T cells. Via MiXCR, TCRdb re-called the PCR reads, giving one row per CDR3 protein. The sample shows more than 10,000 distinct CDR3 sequences, roughly 27% of them seen only once.

Material: CD4+ T cells from blood, cultured in vitro, obtained before SARS-CoV-2 vaccination. This receptor was taken from a human donor who received a COVID-19 vaccine. V and J are TRBV20-1 and TRBJ2-3, with D tentatively TRBD1 or TRBD2 (5 bases each). CDR3 sequence: CSALTKGPGADTQYF. For the CDR3, the DNA is TGCAGTGCCCTAACTAAGGGACCGGGCGCAGATACGCAGTATTTT.